This TCR beta chain was sequenced in a study of OX40 agonist ivuxolimab in advanced cancers. Study-wide findings and caveats: Circulating CD4+ and CD8+ T cells showed clonal expansion by week 6 at 0.1 to 3.0 mg/kg.

Comments on this clone: Antigen unknown.

The CDR3 has 13 residues. The ends were cut back, 3 bases at V and 1 base at J, with 6 bases in the middle. Germline loops: CDR1 MDHEN, CDR2 SYDVKM. This table comes from immunoSEQ multiplex PCR, and its TCRdb copy is limited to in-frame clones, with some not included. The table records 50,000 to 60,000 clones, approximately 83% of them present only once. The TCR originated in an adult with an advanced solid tumor such as melanoma, head and neck, liver or kidney cancer. The sequencing used CD4+ or CD8+ T cells sorted from blood, collected in a trial of the OX40 agonist ivuxolimab. The V gene is TRBV28, the J gene TRBJ1-1, with D unclear. CDR3 in amino acids: CASSFGPNTEAFF. The CDR3 region has the DNA TGTGCCAGCAGTTTCGGACCGAACACTGAAGCTTTCTTT.